The text below deals with one TCR beta chain. The source of the sample is a study of blood T cell repertoires in COVID-19. Study information: The samples span acute and convalescent COVID-19 from the United States, Italy and Spain.

Authors' analysis steps: By means of reference gene primer amplification, nucleated cell counts were estimated. Sequencing was performed with immunoSEQ multiplex PCR; in TCRdb, only in-frame clones are kept and a portion is missing. V and J calls plus clone size are reproduced from that table; the DNA served to infer D and trimming. The data show 72,000 or so clones, less than 85% seen once. Germline V gives CDR1 SGHDN, CDR2 FVKESK. The CDR3 sequence is 16 residues long. Trimming pared 0 bases from V and 3 bases from J, leaving 13 bases between. This sequence originates from an elderly man with active COVID-19. Sequenced sample: peripheral blood. The rearrangement links TRBV14 to TRBJ2-3; the D gene is possibly TRBD1 (6 bases). The CDR3 reads CASSQDPGTKTDTQYF. Here the CDR3 DNA reads TGTGCCAGCAGCCAAGATCCCGGGACAAAAACAGATACGCAGTATTTT. The variable domain in full, completed from reference TRBV14 and TRBJ2-3, reads EAGVTQFPSHSVIEKGQTVTLRCDPISGHDNLYWYRRVMGKEIKFLLHFVKESKQDESGMPNNRFLAERTGGTYSTLKVQPAELEDSGVYFCASSQDPGTKTDTQYFGPGTRLTVL.